The present TCR beta chain was sequenced within a study of metastatic and nonmetastatic thyroid tumors. On the study more broadly: Peripheral blood and tumor or nodule samples from malignant and benign thyroid patients were compared.

CDR1 is MNHEY and CDR2 is SMNVEV in the germline V gene (reference sequence). This CDR3 comprises 15 residues. Trimming pared 4 bases from V and 4 bases from J, leaving 17 bases between. All patients were treatment-naive before thyroid surgery. About this clone: Its antigen is not identified.

Findings and caveats of the study: Benign nodules reportedly had significantly lower TCR beta diversity than malignant thyroid tumors in blood and tumor.

Original processing notes: What underpinned the distant-metastasis classifier for papillary thyroid cancer was the set of CDR3 differences across clinicopathological groups. MiXCR re-clonotyped the PCR reads for TCRdb. TCRdb's processing, not the authors' own work, is the source of the V and J calls. The data contain about 5,400 clones, more than 35% of them singletons. The receptor was isolated from a female donor with papillary thyroid cancer or a benign thyroid nodule (not recorded which). Some clones in this sample may be carry-over from other donors' samples. The sample was adjacent normal tissue. This chain uses TRBV27 with TRBJ2-7; D uncertain. The DNA of the CDR3 is TGTGCCAGCAGTTCCGCAGCAGCGAAAGCGTACGAGCAGTACTTC. Translation: CASSSAAAKAYEQYF.